The 5 T cell receptor beta chains below were found in one sample sequenced in a study of identical twins. One entry per CDR3 protein, called by TCRdb with MiXCR from the 5' RACE reads. The table lists roughly 1,500,000 distinct CDR3 sequences, around 33% of them singletons. The sample consisted of cord blood. These receptors were collected from a newborn girl in good health.

The chain employs TRBV29-1 and TRBJ1-2; perhaps TRBD1 as D (6 bases). This CDR3 contains 13 residues. V was pared by 5 bases and J by 5 bases, with 15 bases between. In germline, CDR1 is SQVTM, CDR2 ANQGSEA. The CDR3 here is CSVRGGEEYGYTF. The CDR3 coding sequence is TGCAGCGTTCGCGGGGGCGAAGAATATGGCTACACCTTC.

V is TRBV10-3 and J is TRBJ2-4; no clear D. The CDR3 has 15 residues. Trimming cost V 4 bases and J 0 bases, with 10 bases left between them. Germline values: CDR1 ENHRY, CDR2 SYGVKD. CDR3 in amino acids: CAISGGILAKNIQYF. CDR3 in DNA: TGTGCCATCAGTGGGGGAATTTTAGCCAAAAACATTCAGTACTTC.

This clonotype was observed a few times. This chain links TRBV5-1 with TRBJ1-6; 8 positions agree with TRBD1. CDR1 is SGHRS, CDR2 YFSETQ, per germline. V lost 4 bases to trimming and J lost 8 bases; unmatched junction nucleotides: 2. The CDR3 spans 13 residues. CDR3 amino acids: CASSQGADSPLHF. CDR3 nucleotide sequence: TGCGCCAGCAGCCAGGGGGCGGATTCACCCCTCCACTTT.

This clonotype was seen more than once but under ten times. This sequence joins TRBV20-1 and TRBJ2-4; no reliable D call. The germline V gene encodes CDR1 DFQATT and CDR2 SNEGSKA (reference sequence). This CDR3 has 13 amino acids. Trimming cost V 6 bases and J 1 base, with 10 bases left between them. The CDR3 DNA follows: TGCAGTGCCATGGGCAGGGCCAAAAACATTCAGTACTTC. This sequence encodes CSAMGRAKNIQYF.

The rearrangement joins TRBV25-1 to TRBJ1-2; tentative D call: TRBD1 (6 bases). CDR1 and CDR2 from the germline V gene are MGHDK and SYGVNS. The CDR3 length is 13 residues. Between the trimmed V and J ends, which lost 5 bases and 4 bases, there was a span of 11 bases. The CDR3 spells CASSLQDSYGYTF. Here the CDR3 DNA reads TGTGCCAGCAGTCTCCAGGACAGCTATGGCTACACCTTC.